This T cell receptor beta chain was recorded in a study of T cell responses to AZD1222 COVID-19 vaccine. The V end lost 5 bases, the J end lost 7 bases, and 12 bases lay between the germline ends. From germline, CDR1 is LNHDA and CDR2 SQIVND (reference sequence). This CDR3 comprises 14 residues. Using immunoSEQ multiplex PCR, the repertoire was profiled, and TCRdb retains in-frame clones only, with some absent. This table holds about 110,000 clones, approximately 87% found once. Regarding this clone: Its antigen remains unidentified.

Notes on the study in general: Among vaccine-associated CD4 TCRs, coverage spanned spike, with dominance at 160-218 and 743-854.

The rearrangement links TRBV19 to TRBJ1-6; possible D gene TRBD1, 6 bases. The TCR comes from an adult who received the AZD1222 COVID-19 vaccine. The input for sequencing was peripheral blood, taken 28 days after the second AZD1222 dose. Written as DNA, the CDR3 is TGTGCCAGTAGTCACAGGGCTGGGAATTCACCCCTCCACTTT. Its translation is CASSHRAGNSPLHF.